This T cell receptor (beta chain) was captured by sequencing in a study of T cell responses to AZD1222 COVID-19 vaccine. Points from the study as a whole: Spike-spanning, vaccine-associated CD4 TCRs were dominant at 160-218 and 743-854.

For this clone: Its antigen is unidentified.

This table comes from immunoSEQ multiplex PCR, and its TCRdb copy is limited to in-frame clones, with some not included. The sample lists about 160,000 clones, roughly nine tenths occurring once. V lost 5 bases and J lost 5, with 12 bases in between. Germline CDR1 reads GTSNPN; CDR2 reads SVGIG (reference sequence). The CDR3 is made up of 12 amino acids. The specimen comprised peripheral blood, sampled 28 days after the second AZD1222 dose. This chain joins TRBV30 and TRBJ1-1, with a possible D match to TRBD1 (6 bases). The source of this sequence is an adult who received the AZD1222 COVID-19 vaccine. This CDR3 is CAWDRSGTEAFF. The DNA of the CDR3 is TGTGCCTGGGACAGGTCCGGGACTGAAGCTTTCTTT.